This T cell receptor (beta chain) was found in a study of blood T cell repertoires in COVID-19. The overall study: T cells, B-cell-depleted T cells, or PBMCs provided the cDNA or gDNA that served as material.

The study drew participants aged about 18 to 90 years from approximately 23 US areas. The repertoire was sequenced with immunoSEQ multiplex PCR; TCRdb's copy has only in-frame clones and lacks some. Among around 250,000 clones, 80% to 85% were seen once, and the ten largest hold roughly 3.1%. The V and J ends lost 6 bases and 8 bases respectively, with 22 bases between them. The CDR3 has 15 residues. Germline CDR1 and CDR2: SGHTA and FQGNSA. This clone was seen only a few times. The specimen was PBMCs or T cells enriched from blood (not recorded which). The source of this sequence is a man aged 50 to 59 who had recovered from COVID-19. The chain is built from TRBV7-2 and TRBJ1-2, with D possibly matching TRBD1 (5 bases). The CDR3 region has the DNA TGTGCCAGCAGTCACCCCGATGGAGCAGGGCGAGGCTACACCTTC. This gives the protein CASSHPDGAGRGYTF.